The sequence of this T cell receptor beta chain was determined in a study of molecular identifiers for immune sequencing clone quantification. Study in general: Four portions were sequenced after RNA from approximately 20,000 or 100,000 naive CD8 cells was split five ways in replicates. Whole-study results and caveats: Over 99% of CMV-specific effector molecules, but under 1% of naive ones, were in clones above 20 copies.

The authors gated naive CD8 T cells as CD8+CD4-CCR7+CD45RA+ for sorting. Trimming pared 6 bases from V and 0 bases from J, leaving 20 bases between. CDR1 is KGHSH and CDR2 is LQKENI in the germline V gene. The CDR3 contains 17 residues. One entry per CDR3 protein, called by TCRdb with MiXCR from the PCR reads. The sample yields about 36,000 distinct CDR3 sequences, roughly 18% seen once. A note on this clonotype: Its antigen is unknown.

The V gene is TRBV18, the J gene TRBJ1-1; D not certain. This TCR derives from a human donor in good health. Some libraries in this study had Jurkat cell RNA spiked in. The sample consisted of naive CD8+ T cells from blood, with Jurkat cell RNA spiked in. Subset described: FACS-sorted CD8+CD4-CCR7+CD45RA+ naive T cells. This CDR3 reads CASSATAWGTMNTEAFF. The CDR3 DNA reads as TGTGCCAGCTCCGCCACCGCTTGGGGTACTATGAACACTGAAGCTTTCTTT.